This T cell receptor beta chain comes out of a study of blood T cell repertoires in COVID-19 (dated by TCRdb to about 2020). With respect to the entire study: Samples from collaborators originated in the United States, Italy and Spain and spanned both the acute and convalescent phases of COVID-19. The material from the prospective study consisted of cDNA or gDNA derived from T cells, B-cell-depleted T cells, or PBMCs. Subjects who had been exposed to COVID-19, were actively infected with it, or had recovered from it provided the deeply sampled blood TCRbeta repertoires that made up the dataset. The repertoires were released in a freely available public database meant as a resource for research on the immune response to SARS-CoV-2. Samples were obtained from the ongoing ImmuneRACE study (first 160 participants) and from 1,254 subjects provided by 6 global collaborators. Sample metadata almost always included a de-identified subject ID, COVID-19 status, age in years and sex. HLA class I and class II types, where available, came from metadata supplied by the sample provider rather than from assay-based typing.

TCRbeta CDR3 regions were amplified from genomic DNA by means of the immunoSEQ Assay, a bias-controlled multiplex PCR. As for the authors' bioinformatics: Within the assay, amplification of reference gene primers was used to estimate how many nucleated cells each sample contained. To quantify the absolute abundance of each unique TCRbeta CDR3 rearrangement, sequence reads were collapsed and filtered. Productive Simpson clonality was computed per sample as the square root of Simpson's diversity index over productive rearrangements. TCRdb provides this immuneACCESS table in a form limited to in-frame rearrangements. Some clones are lacking; in checked studies, under half of them reflect an unresolved V gene, and why the rest are absent is not known. From that table come the V and J calls and clone size; the DNA was used to work out D and trimming. In all, the sample holds under 250,000 clones, and around 85% of those were seen once. Clones ranked in the top ten supply about 5.1% of the sample.

A note on this clone: The antigen this receptor binds is unknown. No base quality values were provided; no much bigger clone lies one nucleotide off.

In Seattle, one collaborating source enrolled patients while the infection was active and tracked those patients longitudinally over the course of disease. Each collaborating institution followed its own protocols to collect whole blood in K2EDTA tubes. Collaborator samples were shipped for TCRbeta analysis as frozen whole blood, isolated PBMCs, or DNA extracted from either sample type. Paper-wide results and their limitations: Clinical and demographic metadata were provided uncurated, with the amount varying by source and participant.

Sequenced material: peripheral blood. The receptor was derived from a middle-aged man with COVID-19, enrolled during active disease.

The base sequence is TGTGCCAGCAGCTTGGCCCCGGGGCGGGGAGAGACCCAGTACTTC. Its translation reads: CASSLAPGRGETQYF. The receptor chain draws on TRBV5-6 and TRBJ2-5; TRBD2 is a possible D gene, resting on 6 matching bases. The CDR3 measures 15 amino acids from cysteine to phenylalanine. The sequence is cut down to CDR3 DNA, 45 bases in frame from base 1. Trimming takes 0 bases from V and 4 bases from J, and the germline ends sit 13 bases apart. CDR1 and CDR2, per the germline V gene, are SGHDT and YYEEEE.